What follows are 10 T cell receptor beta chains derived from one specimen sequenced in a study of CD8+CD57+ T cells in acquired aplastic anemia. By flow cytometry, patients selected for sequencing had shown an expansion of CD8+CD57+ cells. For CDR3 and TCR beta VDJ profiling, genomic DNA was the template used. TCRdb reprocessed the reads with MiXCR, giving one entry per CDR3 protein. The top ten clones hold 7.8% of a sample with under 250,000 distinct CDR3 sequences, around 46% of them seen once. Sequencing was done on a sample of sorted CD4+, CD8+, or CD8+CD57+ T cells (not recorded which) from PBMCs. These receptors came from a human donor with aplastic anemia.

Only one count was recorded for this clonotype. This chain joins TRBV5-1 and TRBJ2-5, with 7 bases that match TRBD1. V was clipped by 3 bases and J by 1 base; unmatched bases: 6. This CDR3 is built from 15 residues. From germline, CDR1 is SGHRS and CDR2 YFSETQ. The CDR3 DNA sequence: TGCGCCAGCAGCTATACCCAGGGGGTCCAAGAGACCCAGTACTTC. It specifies CASSYTQGVQETQYF.

CDR3 nucleotides: TGCAGTGCGGAAGGACACCGTTACCCCTACGAGCAGTACTTC. Translating gives CSAEGHRYPYEQYF. V gene TRBV20-1 combines with J gene TRBJ2-7; possible D gene TRBD1, 5 bases. V gave up 6 bases and J gave up 2 bases, with 17 bases separating them. Per the germline V gene, CDR1 is DFQATT and CDR2 is SNEGSKA (reference sequence). The CDR3 has 14 residues.

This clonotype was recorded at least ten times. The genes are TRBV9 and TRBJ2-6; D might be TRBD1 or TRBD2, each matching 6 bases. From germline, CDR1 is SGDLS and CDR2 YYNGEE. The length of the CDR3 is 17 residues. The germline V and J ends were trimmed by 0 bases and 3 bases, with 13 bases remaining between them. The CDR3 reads CASSVVSGAFGANVLTF. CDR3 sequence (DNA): TGTGCCAGCAGCGTAGTTTCGGGGGCGTTTGGGGCCAACGTCCTGACTTTC.

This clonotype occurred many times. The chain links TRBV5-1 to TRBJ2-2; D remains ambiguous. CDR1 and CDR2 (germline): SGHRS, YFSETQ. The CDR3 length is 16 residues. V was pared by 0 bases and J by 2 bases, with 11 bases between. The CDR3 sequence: CASSLGGRTNTGELFF. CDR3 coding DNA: TGCGCCAGCAGCTTGGGGGGTCGGACCAACACCGGGGAGCTGTTTTTT.

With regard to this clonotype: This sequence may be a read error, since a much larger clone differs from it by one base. CDR3 DNA sequence: TGTGCCAGCAGTTACGGGGGGCTCTACGAGCAGTACTTC. This codes for CASSYGGLYEQYF. The genes are TRBV6-1 and TRBJ2-7, with a weak D call TRBD2 (7 bases). The CDR3 length is 13 residues. Germline assignment: CDR1 MNHNS and CDR2 SASEGT. Trimming shortened V by 5 bases and J by 3 bases, and 11 bases separated the two germline ends.

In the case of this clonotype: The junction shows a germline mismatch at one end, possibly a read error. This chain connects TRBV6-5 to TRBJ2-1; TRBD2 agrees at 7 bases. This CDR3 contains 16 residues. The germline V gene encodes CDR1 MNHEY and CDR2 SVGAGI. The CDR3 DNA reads TGTGCCAGCAGTTACTCGGGGGGGTTCTCCTGCAATGAGCAGTTCTTC. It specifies CASSYSGGFSCNEQFF.

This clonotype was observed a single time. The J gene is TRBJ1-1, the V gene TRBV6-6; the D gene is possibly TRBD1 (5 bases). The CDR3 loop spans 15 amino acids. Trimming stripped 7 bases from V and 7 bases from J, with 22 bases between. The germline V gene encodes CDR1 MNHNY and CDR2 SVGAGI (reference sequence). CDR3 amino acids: CASNEYRGDTYEAFF. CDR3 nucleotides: TGTGCCAGCAATGAATATCGGGGGGATACCTATGAAGCTTTCTTT.

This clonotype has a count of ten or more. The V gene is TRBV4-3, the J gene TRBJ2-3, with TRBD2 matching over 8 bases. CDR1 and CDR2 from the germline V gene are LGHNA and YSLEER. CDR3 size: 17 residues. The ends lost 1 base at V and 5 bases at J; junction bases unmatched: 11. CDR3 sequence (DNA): TGCGCCAGCAGCCAAGTTCATCCTCGTCTAGCGGGAGATACGCAGTATTTT. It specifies CASSQVHPRLAGDTQYF.

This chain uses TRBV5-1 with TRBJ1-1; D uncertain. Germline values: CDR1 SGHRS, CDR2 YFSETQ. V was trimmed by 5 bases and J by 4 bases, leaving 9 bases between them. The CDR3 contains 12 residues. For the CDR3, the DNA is TGCGCCAGCAGGTATGAGGGCACTGAAGCTTTCTTT. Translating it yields CASRYEGTEAFF.

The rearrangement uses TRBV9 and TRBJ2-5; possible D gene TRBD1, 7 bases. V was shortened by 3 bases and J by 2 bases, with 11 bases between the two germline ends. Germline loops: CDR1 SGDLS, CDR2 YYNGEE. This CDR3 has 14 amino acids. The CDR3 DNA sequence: TGTGCCAGCAGCGCGACAGGGACTCAAGAGACCCAGTACTTC. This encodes CASSATGTQETQYF.